These 26 T cell receptor beta chains came from one sample sequenced in a study of T cell changes during pregnancy in multiple sclerosis (dated by TCRdb to the late 2010s). Library method: the immunoSEQ multiplex PCR assay. TCRdb mirrors the immuneACCESS table, restricted to in-frame sequences. Some clones are absent from its copies; in checked studies, under half trace to an unresolved V gene, and the reason for the others is unknown. A total of under 95,000 clones appear in this sample, around 93% of them only once. The ten largest clones capture less than 0.85% of the sample. The input for sequencing was peripheral blood, taken in the second trimester of pregnancy. The receptor source for this set is a female donor in good health, enrolled as a control in a pregnancy study.

The chain links TRBV4-2 to TRBJ1-4; D is unclear. The CDR3 is 18 residues long. The germline V gene encodes CDR1 LGHNA and CDR2 YNFKEQ. With 0 bases removed from V and 0 bases from J, the gap between germline ends came to 14 bases. The CDR3 loop reads CASSQDFLGYSTNEKLFF. The CDR3 DNA reads as TGTGCCAGCAGCCAAGATTTTCTCGGGTATTCAACTAATGAAAAACTGTTTTTT.

This chain connects TRBV13 to TRBJ1-1; 7 nucleotides match TRBD1. This CDR3 region has 14 residues. CDR1 is PRHDT, CDR2 FYEKMQ, per germline (reference sequence). After removal of 5 bases from V and 2 bases from J, the junction contained 5 bases not matched to a gene. The CDR3 reads CASSPRDRNTEAFF. Here the CDR3 DNA reads TGTGCCAGCAGCCCCCGGGACAGAAACACTGAAGCTTTCTTT.

Only a few counts were recorded for this clone. This chain joins TRBV4-3 and TRBJ1-2; weak D call: TRBD1 (5 bases). CDR3 length: 15 residues. Per germline, CDR1 LGHNA and CDR2 YSLEER. Trimming took 0 bases from V and 5 from J, leaving 13 bases between them. Here the CDR3 reads CASSQDRQGGYGYTF. The DNA for the CDR3 is TGCGCCAGCAGCCAAGACCGCCAGGGTGGATATGGCTACACCTTC.

The sample holds one count of this clone. The rearrangement links TRBV5-8 to TRBJ1-4, with TRBD1 matching over 7 bases. The germline V gene has CDR1 SGHTS and CDR2 YDEGEE. With 2 bases clipped from V and 0 bases from J, the junction kept 4 bases outside the gene matches. The CDR3 is 16 residues long. The CDR3 reads CASSFGQVATNEKLFF. The CDR3 bases are TGTGCCAGCAGCTTTGGACAGGTTGCAACTAATGAAAAACTGTTTTTT. The full variable domain, its missing parts supplied by reference TRBV5-8 and TRBJ1-4, is EAGVTQSPTHLIKTRGQQATLRCSPISGHTSVYWYQQALGLGLQFLLWYDEGEERNRGNFPPRFSGRQFPNYSSELNVNALELEDSALYLCASSFGQVATNEKLFFGSGTQLSVL.

As to this clone: A read error may account for a junction end that differs from germline. The rearrangement links TRBV5-1 to TRBJ2-7, with 9 bases matching TRBD2. The CDR3 is 13 amino acids. Germline V lookup: CDR1 SGHRS, CDR2 YFSETQ. The CDR3 bases are TGCGCCAGCAGCTTTGCTAGCGGGGATCTTCTAGACTTC. Its protein is CASSFASGDLLDF.

This chain joins TRBV7-2 and TRBJ1-2; no firm D call. The CDR3 totals 14 residues. Trimming stripped 2 bases from V and 8 bases from J, with 15 bases between. Per the germline V gene, CDR1 is SGHTA and CDR2 is FQGNSA. CDR3 in amino acids: CASSLPQPGGGYTF. In DNA form, the CDR3 reads TGTGCCAGCAGCTTACCCCAACCGGGAGGAGGCTACACCTTC.

The chain links TRBV19 to TRBJ2-6; the D gene is possibly TRBD2 (6 bases). The CDR3 is 16 amino acids. Per the germline V gene, CDR1 is LNHDA and CDR2 is SQIVND (reference sequence). The V gene lost 6 bases and the J gene lost 2 bases, with 14 bases spanning the gap. The CDR3 is CASRKAPGAGANVLTF. The CDR3 nucleotides read TGTGCCAGTAGAAAGGCCCCGGGGGCTGGGGCCAACGTCCTGACTTTC.

The chain uses TRBV27 and TRBJ2-7; 8 nucleotides line up with TRBD1. The CDR3 loop spans 14 amino acids. V lost 7 bases to trimming and J lost 6 bases; unmatched junction nucleotides: 11. The germline V gene encodes CDR1 MNHEY and CDR2 SMNVEV (reference sequence). This chain's CDR3 is CASTRKAGGFEQYF. Here the CDR3 DNA reads TGTGCCAGCACGCGGAAGGCAGGGGGCTTCGAGCAGTACTTC.

The chain combines TRBV5-1 with TRBJ2-7; possible D gene TRBD2, 6 bases. The CDR3 totals 13 residues. The germline V gene encodes CDR1 SGHRS and CDR2 YFSETQ. Trimming left V 0 bases short and J 4 bases short, with 8 bases between. The CDR3 region has the DNA TGCGCCAGCAGCTTGGATCGGGGGTACGAGCAGTACTTC. Translating it yields CASSLDRGYEQYF.

The chain carries TRBV6-5 and TRBJ1-4; D gene uncertain. The germline V gene encodes CDR1 MNHEY and CDR2 SVGAGI. Between the trimmed V and J ends, which lost 4 bases and 5 bases, there was a span of 8 bases. The CDR3 is 13 residues long. CDR3 protein: CASSSQLNEKLFF. The CDR3 nucleotides are TGTGCCAGCAGTTCCCAACTAAATGAAAAACTGTTTTTT.

The chain is built from TRBV10-1 and TRBJ2-1; 8 nucleotides agree with TRBD1. From germline, CDR1 is WNHNN and CDR2 SYGVQD (reference sequence). Trimming removed 7 bases from V and 9 bases from J; junction bases left unmatched: 11. The CDR3 is made up of 14 amino acids. The CDR3 loop is CASIKGDRYFEQFF. In nucleotides, the CDR3 is TGCGCCAGCATTAAAGGGGACAGGTACTTTGAGCAGTTCTTC.

The chain couples TRBV5-4 to TRBJ1-5, with D possibly TRBD1 on 6 matching bases. V was cut by 2 bases and J by 1 base, with 10 bases left in between. The germline V gene has CDR1 SGHNT and CDR2 YYREEE (reference sequence). The CDR3 is 15 residues long. The CDR3, as DNA: TGTGCCAGCAGCTTAAACGGACAGAGCAATCAGCCCCAGCATTTT. Translating it yields CASSLNGQSNQPQHF.

The V and J genes are TRBV7-9 and TRBJ1-2, with 7 nucleotides matching TRBD1. Trimming at V came to 3 bases and at J to 8 bases, leaving 3 bases not matched to a gene. CDR1 and CDR2 (germline): SEHNR, FQNEAQ (reference sequence). The CDR3 has 12 amino acids. The CDR3 loop reads CASSLDRSGYTF. CDR3 nucleotides: TGTGCCAGCAGCTTGGACAGGAGCGGCTACACCTTC.

The rearrangement uses TRBV5-1 and TRBJ2-5; tentatively, D is TRBD2 (5 bases). V was cut by 2 bases and J by 5 bases, with 16 bases left in between. The CDR3 is 15 residues long. The germline V gene encodes CDR1 SGHRS and CDR2 YFSETQ. The CDR3 region has the DNA TGCGCCAGCAGCTTACAAGCGGCAACCTCCGAGACCCAGTACTTC. This encodes CASSLQAATSETQYF.

This chain connects TRBV11-3 to TRBJ1-5; 10 positions match TRBD1. The CDR3 runs 19 residues. From germline, CDR1 is SGHNT and CDR2 YENEEA. The V and J ends lost 5 bases and 4 bases, in that order; junction bases with no gene match: 17. This CDR3 reads CASSRSPRDRGKGNQPQHF. The CDR3 DNA follows: TGTGCCAGCAGCCGAAGCCCCCGGGACAGGGGAAAAGGGAATCAGCCCCAGCATTTT.

J is TRBJ2-1 and V is TRBV5-4; TRBD2 matches 11 bases. J was trimmed by 0 bases and V by 2 bases; bases with no gene match: 4. The V gene's germline CDR1 is SGHNT and CDR2 YYREEE (reference sequence). This CDR3 is built from 17 residues. CDR3 sequence: CASSLASGGSSYNEQFF. Here the CDR3 DNA reads TGTGCCAGCAGCTTAGCTAGCGGGGGGAGCTCCTACAATGAGCAGTTCTTC.

The chain has TRBV4-1 and TRBJ1-5; 8 positions agree with TRBD1. The CDR3 contains 17 residues. The germline V gene encodes CDR1 MGHRA and CDR2 YSYEKL. Trimming cost V 2 bases and J 1 base; bases outside gene matches: 7. The DNA of the CDR3 is TGCGCCAGCAGCCAACATCAACAGGGGGGGAGCAATCAGCCCCAGCATTTT. Protein sequence: CASSQHQQGGSNQPQHF.

The chain has TRBV19 and TRBJ2-2; 12 bases map to TRBD2. The V segment lost 6 bases and the J segment 5 bases; nucleotides outside the gene matches: 7. This CDR3 is built from 16 residues. From germline, CDR1 is LNHDA and CDR2 SQIVND (reference sequence). CDR3 protein: CASSKDLAGGTGELFF. CDR3 coding DNA: TGTGCCAGTAGCAAAGATCTAGCGGGGGGGACCGGGGAGCTGTTTTTT.

The chain employs TRBV7-2 and TRBJ2-5, with 11 bases identical to TRBD2. The CDR3 contains 17 residues. From germline, CDR1 is SGHTA and CDR2 FQGNSA. The V segment lost 4 bases and the J segment 4 bases; nucleotides outside the gene matches: 11. Here the CDR3 reads CASSSSLSGGAGETQYF. Written as DNA, the CDR3 is TGTGCCAGCAGCTCCTCACTTAGCGGGGGGGCCGGAGAGACCCAGTACTTC.

The chain recombines TRBV5-1 with TRBJ1-2; 7 nucleotides align to TRBD1. The CDR3 consists of 14 residues. Germline lookup yields CDR1 SGHRS and CDR2 YFSETQ. The ends lost 3 bases at V and 8 bases at J; junction bases unmatched: 10. In nucleotides, the CDR3 is TGCGCCAGCAGCTGGGGGGACAGATCGGGAGGCTACACCTTC. It yields the protein CASSWGDRSGGYTF.

The V and J genes are TRBV6-1 and TRBJ1-2, with D possibly TRBD1 on 6 matching bases. The length of the CDR3 is 13 residues. Trimming removed 8 bases from V and 2 bases from J, with 12 bases in between. Germline V gene data show CDR1 as MNHNS and CDR2 as SASEGT. In DNA form, the CDR3 reads TGTGCCAGCGTCCTCCAGGGGAACTATGGCTACACCTTC. It is translated as CASVLQGNYGYTF.

The chain recombines TRBV5-4 with TRBJ1-1; 9 bases agree with TRBD1. Germline CDR1 reads SGHNT; CDR2 reads YYREEE (reference sequence). V lost 0 bases to trimming and J lost 3 bases; unmatched junction nucleotides: 3. The CDR3 contains 15 residues. CDR3 in DNA: TGTGCCAGCAGCTTGGTTAGGACAGGGGACACTGAAGCTTTCTTT. Residues: CASSLVRTGDTEAFF.

Written as DNA, the CDR3 is TGTGCCAGCAGCTTGCAACAGGGGGTGTATGGCTACACCTTC. Translation: CASSLQQGVYGYTF. V is TRBV5-4 and J is TRBJ1-2; 8 nucleotides match TRBD1. Germline CDR1 reads SGHNT; CDR2 reads YYREEE (reference sequence). The trim removed 1 base at V and 5 bases at J, leaving 4 bases unmatched. The CDR3 has 14 residues.

V and J are TRBV25-1 and TRBJ2-7; 7 nucleotides match TRBD1. This CDR3 contains 15 residues. Germline CDR1 reads MGHDK; CDR2 reads SYGVNS. Losses at the gene ends were 4 bases for V and 1 base for J; bases not matched to a gene: 7. The DNA of the CDR3 is TGTGCCAGCAGTGCCGTCCACAGGGGATCCTACGAGCAGTACTTC. It is translated as CASSAVHRGSYEQYF.

This clone has just one count. The genes are TRBV6-4 and TRBJ1-2, with no clear D. The germline CDR1 and CDR2 sequences are MRHNA and SNTAGT. Trimming cost V 6 bases and J 4 bases, with 15 bases left between them. The CDR3 contains 14 residues. The CDR3 protein is CASSPAGEIYGYTF. CDR3 nucleotide sequence: TGTGCCAGCAGCCCCGCCGGGGAGATCTATGGCTACACCTTC.

The chain has TRBV4-3 and TRBJ1-2; no clear D gene. The germline gives CDR1 LGHNA, CDR2 YSLEER. V lost 4 bases to trimming and J lost 8 bases, with 20 bases between them. This CDR3 is built from 15 residues. CDR3: CASSRSHGEAEGYTF. Written as DNA, the CDR3 is TGCGCCAGCAGCCGTTCCCACGGGGAGGCTGAGGGCTACACCTTC.